This T cell receptor beta chain appears in the sequencing data of a study of cytomegalovirus exposure and HLA in healthy donors (dated by TCRdb to the late 2010s). Describing the broader study: According to a later analysis, the 100 to 150 validation repertoires were produced on the same platform as the 700 or so repertoires of the first cohort. Besides the first cohort of around 700 subjects, a separate validation cohort made up of 120 different subjects was used. The study was designed to test whether signatures of past pathogen exposure could be identified by cataloging public T cell receptors. To predict cytomegalovirus infection status, the study brought together high-throughput TCR immunosequencing, statistical association of individual TCRs with disease status, and machine learning. What the work shows at the level of the full study, not this receptor alone: A total of roughly 160 TCR beta chains were listed by the study as associated with cytomegalovirus. A later analysis found that TCRs clustered in the first cohort also tended to co-occur in the approximately 120 validation repertoires, with about 94% of cluster scores above 0. Three of the identified cytomegalovirus-associated TCR beta chains were confirmed in vitro to be specific for cytomegalovirus antigens. The authors suggested that the approach could potentially be extended to other disease states and immunological phenotypes. In both the original and validation cohorts, the classifier was reported to diagnose cytomegalovirus status with high specificity and sensitivity. All 130 or so repertoires were used to score co-occurrence in the validation cohort in a later analysis, because that analysis had no HLA typing for the cohort. Most TCR sequences were observed very rarely across donors, whereas some public TCRs were present in many individuals.

V lost 1 base and J lost 2 bases; the stretch between them is 12 bases long. In the germline V gene (reference sequence), CDR1 corresponds to GTSNPN and CDR2 to SVGIG. The CDR3 starts with the cysteine, ends with the phenylalanine, and has 14 residues. The only DNA kept is the CDR3, 42 bases in frame from the first base. The method was the immunoSEQ multiplex PCR assay. Per the authors' processing: To diagnose cytomegalovirus status from the catalog of TCR beta chain sequences, a statistical classification framework was built. The immuneACCESS repertoire file appears here via TCRdb, limited to in-frame rearrangements. These files lack a portion of the clones; in checked studies, under half of the deficit traces to unresolved V genes, and the cause of the others is not known. The DNA gave D and trimming, while V, J and clone size come from that table. The sample profile shows tens of thousands of clones; 90% to 96% of them were found once. The top ten clonotypes cover less than 2% of the sample.

Comments on this clone: Its specific antigen is unknown. The input lacks base qualities; no much larger clone sits a single base away.

Donors formed part of the validation cohort, which comprised fewer than 150 subjects and was distinct from the first cohort of several hundred subjects. The TCR was taken from a man between 18 and 35 years old in good health and CMV-seropositive. The chain is made from TRBV30 and TRBJ2-7; possibly the D gene is TRBD2, per 6 matching bases. The sample taken for sequencing was PBMCs. The CDR3 sequence is CAWSAGTETYEQYF. The DNA sequence is as follows: TGTGCCTGGAGTGCTGGGACTGAGACCTACGAGCAGTACTTC.